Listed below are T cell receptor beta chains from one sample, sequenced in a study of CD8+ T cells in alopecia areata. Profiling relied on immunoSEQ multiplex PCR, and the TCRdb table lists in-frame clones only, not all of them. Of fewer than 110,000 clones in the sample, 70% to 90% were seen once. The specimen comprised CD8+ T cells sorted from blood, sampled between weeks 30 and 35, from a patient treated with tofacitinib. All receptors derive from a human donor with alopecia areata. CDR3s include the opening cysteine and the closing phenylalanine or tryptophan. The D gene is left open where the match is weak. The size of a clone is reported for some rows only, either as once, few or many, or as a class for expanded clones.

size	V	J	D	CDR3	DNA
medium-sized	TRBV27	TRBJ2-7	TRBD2	CASSFERGSYEQYF	TGTGCCAGCAGTTTCGAGCGGGGGAGCTACGAGCAGTACTTC
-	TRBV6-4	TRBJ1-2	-	CASSLHYGYGYTF	TGTGCCAGCAGTCTCCACTATGGGTATGGCTACACCTTC
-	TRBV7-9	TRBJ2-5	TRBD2	CASSNPGLAVVETQYF	TGTGCCAGCAGCAACCCGGGACTAGCGGTCGTAGAGACCCAGTACTTC
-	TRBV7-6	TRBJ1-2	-	CASSPWTEGYTF	TGTGCCAGCAGCCCTTGGACGGAAGGCTACACCTTC
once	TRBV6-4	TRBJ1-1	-	CASSATQNTEAFF	TGTGCCAGCAGCGCGACACAAAACACTGAAGCTTTCTTT
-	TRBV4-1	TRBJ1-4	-	CASSQDLNEKLFF	TGCGCCAGCAGCCAAGACCTTAATGAAAAACTGTTTTTT
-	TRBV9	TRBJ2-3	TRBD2	CASSKAGVGYTDTQYF	TGTGCCAGCAGCAAAGCGGGAGTGGGATACACAGATACGCAGTATTTT
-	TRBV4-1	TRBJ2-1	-	CASSQGLYNEQFF	TGCGCCAGCAGCCAAGGGCTTTACAATGAGCAGTTCTTC
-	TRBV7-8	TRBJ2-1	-	CASSWGTYNEQFF	TGTGCCAGCAGCTGGGGGACTTATAATGAGCAGTTCTTC
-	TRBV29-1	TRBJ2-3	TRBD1	CSVSADVGTGRTDTQYF	TGCAGCGTCTCAGCGGATGTTGGGACAGGACGCACAGATACGCAGTATTTT
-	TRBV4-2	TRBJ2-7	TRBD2	CASSQQGLAGGTSYEQYF	TGTGCCAGCAGCCAACAAGGACTAGCGGGAGGTACATCCTACGAGCAGTACTTC
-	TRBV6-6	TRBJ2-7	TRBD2	CASRSLAGDSYEQYF	TGTGCCAGCAGATCACTAGCGGGAGATTCCTACGAGCAGTACTTC
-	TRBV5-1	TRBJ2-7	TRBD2	CASSAGTSGDYRYEQYF	TGCGCCAGCAGCGCGGGGACTAGCGGAGATTACCGCTACGAGCAGTACTTC
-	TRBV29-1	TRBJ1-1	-	CSVPGVVRYTEAFF	TGCAGCGTACCCGGCGTGGTGAGGTACACTGAAGCTTTCTTT
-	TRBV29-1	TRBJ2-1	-	CSVEGAPYNEQFF	TGCAGCGTTGAGGGGGCCCCCTACAATGAGCAGTTCTTC
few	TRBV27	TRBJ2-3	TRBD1	CASSHRGITDTQYF	TGTGCCAGCTCACACAGGGGGATCACAGATACGCAGTATTTT
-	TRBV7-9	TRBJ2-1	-	CASSRPEGERGNEQFF	TGTGCCAGCAGCCGTCCGGAGGGGGAGAGGGGCAATGAGCAGTTCTTC
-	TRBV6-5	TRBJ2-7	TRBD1	CASSYSTGGNEQYF	TGTGCCAGCAGTTACTCGACAGGGGGTAACGAGCAGTACTTC
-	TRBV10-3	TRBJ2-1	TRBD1	CAISEPRQGNEQFF	TGTGCCATCAGTGAGCCGCGACAGGGGAATGAGCAGTTCTTC
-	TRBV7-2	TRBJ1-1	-	CASSPVGGNTEAFF	TGTGCCAGCAGCCCGGTGGGCGGCAACACTGAAGCTTTCTTT
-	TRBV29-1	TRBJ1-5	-	CSVEEGVGQPQHF	TGCAGCGTTGAAGAGGGGGTCGGCCAGCCCCAGCATTTT
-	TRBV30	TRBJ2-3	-	CACSQQGFTDTQYF	TGTGCCTGCTCTCAACAGGGTTTCACAGATACGCAGTATTTT
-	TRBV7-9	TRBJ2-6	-	CASSLGTISGANVLTF	TGTGCCAGCAGCTTAGGGACAATCTCTGGGGCCAACGTCCTGACTTTC
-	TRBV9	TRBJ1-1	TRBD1	CASTRTGTANTEAFF	TGTGCCAGCACCCGGACCGGGACAGCAAACACTGAAGCTTTCTTT
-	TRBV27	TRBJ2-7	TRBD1	CASSPGTGWDEQYF	TGTGCCAGCAGCCCCGGGACAGGGTGGGACGAGCAGTACTTC
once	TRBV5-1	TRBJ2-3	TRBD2	CASSFLGLAGSTDTQYF	TGCGCCAGCAGCTTCCTCGGACTAGCGGGAAGCACAGATACGCAGTATTTT
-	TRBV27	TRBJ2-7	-	CASSFNSYEQYF	TGTGCCAGCAGTTTTAACAGCTACGAGCAGTACTTC
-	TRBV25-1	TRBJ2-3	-	CASTIGRDTQYF	TGTGCCAGCACCATAGGGCGGGATACGCAGTATTTT
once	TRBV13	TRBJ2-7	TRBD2	CASRRSGIYEQYF	TGTGCCAGCAGACGTAGCGGGATTTACGAGCAGTACTTC
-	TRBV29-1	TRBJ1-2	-	CSVEDRVRNAPGSDYYGYTF	TGCAGCGTTGAAGATCGTGTCCGAAACGCCCCGGGGAGCGATTACTATGGCTACACCTTC
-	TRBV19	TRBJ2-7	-	CASSPSFGQNHYEQYF	TGTGCCAGTAGTCCCTCGTTTGGACAGAATCACTACGAGCAGTACTTC
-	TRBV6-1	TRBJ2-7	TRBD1	CASTRDRAHSYEQYF	TGTGCCAGCACCCGGGACAGGGCCCACTCCTACGAGCAGTACTTC
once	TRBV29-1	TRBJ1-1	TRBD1	CSVGTGGHTEAFF	TGCAGCGTTGGGACAGGGGGTCACACTGAAGCTTTCTTT
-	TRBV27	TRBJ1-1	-	CASSLGGDTEAFF	TGTGCCAGCAGCCTCGGGGGAGACACTGAAGCTTTCTTT
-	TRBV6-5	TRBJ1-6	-	CASSGEDYNSPLHF	TGTGCCTCATCCGGGGAGGATTATAATTCACCCCTCCACTTT
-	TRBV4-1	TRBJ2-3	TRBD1	CASSQDRTGGQDTQYF	TGCGCCAGCAGCCAAGATCGGACAGGGGGCCAAGATACGCAGTATTTT
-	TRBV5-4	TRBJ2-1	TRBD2	CASSASGVDYNEQFF	TGTGCCAGCAGCGCTAGCGGGGTTGACTACAATGAGCAGTTCTTC